The rows below give T cell receptor beta chains drawn from one sample of a study of early T cells in non-severe SARS-CoV-2 infection. One entry per CDR3 protein, called by TCRdb with MiXCR from the 5' RACE reads. There are around 30,000 distinct CDR3 sequences in the sample; 4.5% to 7% occur only once, and around 6.8% lies in the top ten. The specimen was whole blood. These receptor sequences come from an adult who was a healthcare worker with PCR-confirmed SARS-CoV-2 infection or an uninfected control (not recorded which). Each CDR3 is given with its conserved first and last residue. The order of the fields is clone size, J gene, V gene, D gene, CDR3 protein, CDR3 DNA. D genes are given only for firm matches. The size field is filled for only some rows; it gives once, few, many or a size class.

clone size: few; J gene: TRBJ2-5; V gene: TRBV12-3/TRBV12-4; D gene: .; CDR3 protein: CASSLTGRETQYF; CDR3 DNA: TGTGCCAGCAGTTTGACAGGCCGAGAGACCCAGTACTTC
clone size: many; J gene: TRBJ2-7; V gene: TRBV12-3/TRBV12-4; D gene: .; CDR3 protein: CASSLAYGYEQYF; CDR3 DNA: TGTGCCAGCAGTTTAGCTTATGGATACGAGCAGTACTTC
clone size: medium-sized; J gene: TRBJ1-1; V gene: TRBV10-3; D gene: TRBD1; CDR3 protein: CAISGQGLNTEAFF; CDR3 DNA: TGTGCCATCAGTGGACAGGGGCTGAACACTGAAGCTTTCTTT
clone size: few; J gene: TRBJ2-3; V gene: TRBV27; D gene: .; CDR3 protein: CVAGGPDTQYF; CDR3 DNA: TGTGTCGCTGGGGGCCCAGATACGCAGTATTTT
clone size: many; J gene: TRBJ2-7; V gene: TRBV7-2; D gene: .; CDR3 protein: CASSQHGIRMSEQYF; CDR3 DNA: TGTGCCAGCAGCCAGCACGGGATTCGGATGAGCGAGCAGTACTTC
clone size: few; J gene: TRBJ2-3; V gene: TRBV20-1; D gene: TRBD2; CDR3 protein: CSAPARGGDTQYF; CDR3 DNA: TGCAGTGCTCCGGCCCGGGGGGGAGATACGCAGTATTTT
clone size: many; J gene: TRBJ1-5; V gene: TRBV12-3/TRBV12-4; D gene: .; CDR3 protein: CASSLAHGQPQHF; CDR3 DNA: TGTGCCAGCAGTTTAGCGCACGGGCAGCCCCAGCATTTT
clone size: many; J gene: TRBJ2-7; V gene: TRBV27; D gene: .; CDR3 protein: CATRAGGTWYEQYF; CDR3 DNA: TGTGCCACGAGGGCAGGGGGGACCTGGTACGAGCAGTACTTC
clone size: many; J gene: TRBJ1-1; V gene: TRBV7-3; D gene: .; CDR3 protein: CASSLLGGRHTEAFF; CDR3 DNA: TGTGCCAGCAGCCTTCTTGGGGGGCGTCACACTGAAGCTTTCTTT
clone size: few; J gene: TRBJ1-2; V gene: TRBV29-1; D gene: .; CDR3 protein: CSVKGNNYGYTF; CDR3 DNA: TGCAGCGTTAAAGGGAACAACTATGGCTACACCTTC
clone size: many; J gene: TRBJ1-1; V gene: TRBV6-5; D gene: TRBD1; CDR3 protein: CASRRDRSNTEAFF; CDR3 DNA: TGTGCCAGCAGGAGGGACAGATCGAACACTGAAGCTTTCTTT
clone size: .; J gene: TRBJ2-7; V gene: TRBV4-1; D gene: TRBD2; CDR3 protein: CASSQERTSGSNFEQYF; CDR3 DNA: TGCGCCAGCAGCCAAGAAAGGACTAGCGGGAGTAATTTCGAGCAGTACTTC
clone size: many; J gene: TRBJ2-3; V gene: TRBV19; D gene: TRBD1; CDR3 protein: CASSTGTGTDTQYF; CDR3 DNA: TGTGCCAGTAGTACCGGGACAGGAACAGATACGCAGTATTTT
clone size: few; J gene: TRBJ1-1; V gene: TRBV12-3/TRBV12-4; D gene: TRBD1; CDR3 protein: CASTGIGGGLTEAFF; CDR3 DNA: TGTGCCAGCACAGGGATTGGAGGGGGCTTAACTGAAGCTTTCTTT
clone size: many; J gene: TRBJ2-5; V gene: TRBV27; D gene: .; CDR3 protein: CAAHPLGQETQYF; CDR3 DNA: TGTGCCGCCCACCCACTAGGGCAGGAGACCCAGTACTTC
clone size: many; J gene: TRBJ1-5; V gene: TRBV24-1; D gene: .; CDR3 protein: CATSEKGQPNQPQHF; CDR3 DNA: TGTGCCACCAGTGAAAAAGGACAGCCTAATCAGCCCCAGCATTTT
clone size: .; J gene: TRBJ1-1; V gene: TRBV3-1; D gene: .; CDR3 protein: CASSQDLRAKNTEAFF; CDR3 DNA: TGTGCCAGCAGCCAAGATCTTAGGGCCAAGAACACTGAAGCTTTCTTT
clone size: many; J gene: TRBJ1-5; V gene: TRBV7-8; D gene: .; CDR3 protein: CASSLDSPNQPQHF; CDR3 DNA: TGTGCCAGCAGCCTGGACAGCCCAAATCAGCCCCAGCATTTT
clone size: many; J gene: TRBJ2-4; V gene: TRBV7-9; D gene: .; CDR3 protein: CASSLLEGFGNIQYF; CDR3 DNA: TGTGCCAGCAGTTTACTAGAGGGGTTCGGAAACATTCAGTACTTC
clone size: many; J gene: TRBJ2-1; V gene: TRBV15; D gene: .; CDR3 protein: CATSRDLAPYNEQFF; CDR3 DNA: TGTGCCACCAGCAGAGACCTAGCACCCTACAATGAGCAGTTCTTC
clone size: .; J gene: TRBJ2-3; V gene: TRBV7-8; D gene: .; CDR3 protein: CASSLVKGTDTQYF; CDR3 DNA: TGTGCCAGCAGCTTAGTAAAGGGCACAGATACGCAGTATTTT
clone size: .; J gene: TRBJ2-7; V gene: TRBV2; D gene: TRBD2; CDR3 protein: CASSANRLAGGAYEQYF; CDR3 DNA: TGTGCCAGCAGTGCGAATCGACTAGCGGGAGGGGCCTACGAGCAGTACTTC
clone size: .; J gene: TRBJ2-2; V gene: TRBV28; D gene: .; CDR3 protein: CASSSTRTGELFF; CDR3 DNA: TGTGCCAGCAGTTCGACTAGAACCGGGGAGCTGTTTTTT
clone size: .; J gene: TRBJ2-7; V gene: TRBV6-1; D gene: .; CDR3 protein: CATPGPATFHEQYF; CDR3 DNA: TGTGCCACCCCTGGCCCAGCGACCTTTCACGAGCAGTACTTC
clone size: many; J gene: TRBJ1-5; V gene: TRBV2; D gene: .; CDR3 protein: CASSTREGFNQPQHF; CDR3 DNA: TGTGCCAGCAGTACCCGGGAGGGGTTCAATCAGCCCCAGCATTTT
clone size: many; J gene: TRBJ2-3; V gene: TRBV12-3/TRBV12-4; D gene: .; CDR3 protein: CASSPPGHLRTDTQYF; CDR3 DNA: TGTGCCAGCAGCCCACCGGGACACCTTCGCACAGATACGCAGTATTTT
clone size: few; J gene: TRBJ2-1; V gene: TRBV5-1; D gene: TRBD2; CDR3 protein: CASSPLTSGRSNEQFF; CDR3 DNA: TGCGCCAGCAGCCCTCTGACTAGCGGGAGGTCGAATGAGCAGTTCTTC
clone size: many; J gene: TRBJ2-3; V gene: TRBV28; D gene: .; CDR3 protein: CASIPSWGGRRTDTQYF; CDR3 DNA: TGTGCCAGCATTCCCTCCTGGGGGGGGCGACGCACAGATACGCAGTATTTT
clone size: few; J gene: TRBJ2-3; V gene: TRBV7-8; D gene: .; CDR3 protein: CASSLESRSTDTQYF; CDR3 DNA: TGTGCCAGCAGCTTAGAGTCCAGGAGCACAGATACGCAGTATTTT
clone size: many; J gene: TRBJ2-1; V gene: TRBV19; D gene: .; CDR3 protein: CASSISLLSLGNEQFF; CDR3 DNA: TGTGCCAGTAGTATCAGCCTATTATCCTTGGGAAATGAGCAGTTCTTC
clone size: .; J gene: TRBJ1-4; V gene: TRBV5-1; D gene: .; CDR3 protein: CASSSYRREKLFF; CDR3 DNA: TGCGCCAGCAGCTCATACCGACGCGAAAAACTGTTTTTT
clone size: .; J gene: TRBJ2-7; V gene: TRBV6-1; D gene: .; CDR3 protein: CASSEAQIYYEQYF; CDR3 DNA: TGTGCCAGCAGTGAAGCTCAGATTTACTACGAGCAGTACTTC
clone size: .; J gene: TRBJ2-1; V gene: TRBV6-1; D gene: TRBD2; CDR3 protein: CASGLAGGYNEQFF; CDR3 DNA: TGTGCCAGCGGTCTAGCGGGAGGTTACAATGAGCAGTTCTTC
clone size: .; J gene: TRBJ2-5; V gene: TRBV7-2; D gene: .; CDR3 protein: CASSPLEETQYF; CDR3 DNA: TGTGCCAGCAGCCCCTTGGAAGAGACCCAGTACTTC
clone size: .; J gene: TRBJ1-1; V gene: TRBV9; D gene: .; CDR3 protein: CASSVARGGTEAFF; CDR3 DNA: TGTGCCAGCAGCGTAGCGAGGGGCGGGACTGAAGCTTTCTTT
clone size: many; J gene: TRBJ1-2; V gene: TRBV7-8; D gene: TRBD1; CDR3 protein: CASSRTGQSNGYTF; CDR3 DNA: TGTGCCAGCAGCCGGACGGGACAGAGTAATGGCTACACCTTC
clone size: .; J gene: TRBJ2-1; V gene: TRBV6-5; D gene: TRBD1; CDR3 protein: CASGTEYNEQFF; CDR3 DNA: TGTGCCAGCGGGACAGAGTACAATGAGCAGTTCTTC
clone size: many; J gene: TRBJ2-3; V gene: TRBV5-1; D gene: .; CDR3 protein: CASSFGGSTDTQYF; CDR3 DNA: TGCGCCAGCAGCTTCGGGGGATCCACAGATACGCAGTATTTT
clone size: .; J gene: TRBJ2-3; V gene: TRBV5-1; D gene: .; CDR3 protein: CASSWDPQDTQYF; CDR3 DNA: TGCGCCAGCAGCTGGGACCCCCAAGATACGCAGTATTTT
clone size: few; J gene: TRBJ2-7; V gene: TRBV5-1; D gene: .; CDR3 protein: CASSFTRSYEQYF; CDR3 DNA: TGCGCCAGCAGCTTCACCAGATCCTACGAGCAGTACTTC
clone size: .; J gene: TRBJ2-3; V gene: TRBV13; D gene: TRBD2; CDR3 protein: CASSSPGTSVTDTQYF; CDR3 DNA: TGTGCCAGCAGCTCCCCCGGGACTAGCGTCACAGATACGCAGTATTTT
clone size: many; J gene: TRBJ1-4; V gene: TRBV20-1; D gene: .; CDR3 protein: CSGWVNEKLFF; CDR3 DNA: TGCAGTGGATGGGTCAATGAAAAACTGTTTTTT
clone size: many; J gene: TRBJ1-4; V gene: TRBV6-1; D gene: .; CDR3 protein: CASSVSLGDEKLFF; CDR3 DNA: TGTGCCAGCAGTGTATCACTTGGCGACGAAAAACTGTTTTTT
clone size: .; J gene: TRBJ1-1; V gene: TRBV6-1; D gene: .; CDR3 protein: CASSTPDRFGAFF; CDR3 DNA: TGTGCCAGCAGTACGCCAGACAGGTTTGGTGCTTTCTTT
clone size: .; J gene: TRBJ1-1; V gene: TRBV20-1; D gene: .; CDR3 protein: CSALLTARTEAFF; CDR3 DNA: TGCAGTGCTTTACTGACAGCCCGCACTGAAGCTTTCTTT
clone size: few; J gene: TRBJ2-1; V gene: TRBV25-1; D gene: TRBD2; CDR3 protein: CASTGRNEQFF; CDR3 DNA: TGTGCCAGCACCGGGAGGAATGAGCAGTTCTTC
clone size: .; J gene: TRBJ2-1; V gene: TRBV3-1; D gene: TRBD2; CDR3 protein: CASSQERREPYNEQFF; CDR3 DNA: TGTGCCAGCAGCCAAGAGAGGCGGGAGCCCTACAATGAGCAGTTCTTC
clone size: many; J gene: TRBJ1-4; V gene: TRBV19; D gene: .; CDR3 protein: CASSITVPTNEKLFF; CDR3 DNA: TGTGCCAGTAGTATCACAGTACCGACTAATGAAAAACTGTTTTTT
clone size: many; J gene: TRBJ2-7; V gene: TRBV2; D gene: .; CDR3 protein: CASSLVPQGEQYF; CDR3 DNA: TGTGCCAGCAGCCTAGTTCCTCAAGGCGAGCAGTACTTC
clone size: .; J gene: TRBJ1-1; V gene: TRBV20-1; D gene: TRBD1; CDR3 protein: CSVQGGTGRTEAFF; CDR3 DNA: TGCAGTGTTCAGGGAGGGACAGGGAGGACTGAAGCTTTCTTT